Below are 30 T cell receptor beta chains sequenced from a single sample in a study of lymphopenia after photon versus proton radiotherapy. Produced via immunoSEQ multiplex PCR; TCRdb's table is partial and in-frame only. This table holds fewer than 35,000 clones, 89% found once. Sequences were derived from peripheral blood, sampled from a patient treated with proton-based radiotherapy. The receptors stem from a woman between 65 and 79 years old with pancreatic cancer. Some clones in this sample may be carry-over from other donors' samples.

The CDR3 protein is CASSYTGRDTGELFF. The CDR3 region has the DNA TGTGCCAGCAGTTACACTGGACGGGACACCGGGGAGCTGTTTTTT. The V and J genes are TRBV2 and TRBJ2-2; D not certain. V was clipped by 5 bases and J by 3 bases, with 13 bases between them. This CDR3 has 15 amino acids. Looked up from germline, CDR1 is SNHLY and CDR2 is FYNNEI.

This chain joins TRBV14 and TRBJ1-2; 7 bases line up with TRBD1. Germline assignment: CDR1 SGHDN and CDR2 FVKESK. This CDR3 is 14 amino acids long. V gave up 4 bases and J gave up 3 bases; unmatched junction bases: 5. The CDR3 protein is CASSPRQGYYGYTF. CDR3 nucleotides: TGTGCCAGCAGCCCAAGACAGGGCTACTATGGCTACACCTTC.

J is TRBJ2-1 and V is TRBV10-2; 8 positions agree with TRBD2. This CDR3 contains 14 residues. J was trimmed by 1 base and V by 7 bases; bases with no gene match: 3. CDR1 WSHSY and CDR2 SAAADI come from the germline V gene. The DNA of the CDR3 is TGCGCCAGCACATTAGCGGGATCCTACAATGAGCAGTTCTTC. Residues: CASTLAGSYNEQFF.

This CDR3 reads CASTERGQTNEKLFF. CDR3 nucleotides: TGTGCCAGCACCGAAAGAGGACAAACCAATGAAAAACTGTTTTTT. The rearrangement uses TRBV6-1 and TRBJ1-4; D perhaps matches TRBD1 (5 bases). CDR1 and CDR2 from the germline V gene are MNHNS and SASEGT. Trimming pared 7 bases from V and 5 bases from J, leaving 17 bases between. This CDR3 is 15 amino acids long.

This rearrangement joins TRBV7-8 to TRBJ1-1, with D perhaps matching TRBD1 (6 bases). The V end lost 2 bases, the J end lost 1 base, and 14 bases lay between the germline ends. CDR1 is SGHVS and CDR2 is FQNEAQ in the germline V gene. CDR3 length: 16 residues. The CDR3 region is CASSLPRTVTNTEAFF. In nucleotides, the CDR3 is TGTGCCAGCAGCTTACCGAGGACAGTAACGAACACTGAAGCTTTCTTT.

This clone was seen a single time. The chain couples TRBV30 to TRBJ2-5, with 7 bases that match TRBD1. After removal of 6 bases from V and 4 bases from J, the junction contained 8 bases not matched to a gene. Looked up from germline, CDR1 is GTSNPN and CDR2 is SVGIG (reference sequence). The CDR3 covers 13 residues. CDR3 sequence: CACTRDSSETQYF. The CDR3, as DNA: TGTGCCTGTACCCGGGACAGCTCAGAGACCCAGTACTTC.

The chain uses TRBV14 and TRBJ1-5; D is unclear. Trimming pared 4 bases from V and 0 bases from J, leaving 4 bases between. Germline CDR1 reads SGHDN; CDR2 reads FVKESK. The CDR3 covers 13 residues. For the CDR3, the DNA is TGTGCCAGCAGCCCGGATAGCAATCAGCCCCAGCATTTT. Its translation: CASSPDSNQPQHF.

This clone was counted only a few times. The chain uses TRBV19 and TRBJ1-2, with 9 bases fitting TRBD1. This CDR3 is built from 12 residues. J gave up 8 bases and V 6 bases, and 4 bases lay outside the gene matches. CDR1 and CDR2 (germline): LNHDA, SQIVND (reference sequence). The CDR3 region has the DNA TGTGCCAGTAGGGGGACAGGGCTCGGCTACACCTTC. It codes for CASRGTGLGYTF.

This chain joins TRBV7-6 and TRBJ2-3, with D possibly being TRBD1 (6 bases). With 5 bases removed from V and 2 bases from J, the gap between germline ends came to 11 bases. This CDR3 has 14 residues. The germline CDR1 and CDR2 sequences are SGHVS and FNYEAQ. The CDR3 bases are TGTGCCAGCAGCCCCGGACAGCTCACAGATACGCAGTATTTT. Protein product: CASSPGQLTDTQYF.

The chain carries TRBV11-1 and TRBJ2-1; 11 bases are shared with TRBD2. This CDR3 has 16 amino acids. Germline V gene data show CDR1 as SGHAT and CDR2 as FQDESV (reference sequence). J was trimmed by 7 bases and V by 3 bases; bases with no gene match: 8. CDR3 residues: CASSLGSGRAGNEQFF. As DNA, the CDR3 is TGTGCCAGCAGCTTGGGTAGCGGGAGGGCCGGGAATGAGCAGTTCTTC.

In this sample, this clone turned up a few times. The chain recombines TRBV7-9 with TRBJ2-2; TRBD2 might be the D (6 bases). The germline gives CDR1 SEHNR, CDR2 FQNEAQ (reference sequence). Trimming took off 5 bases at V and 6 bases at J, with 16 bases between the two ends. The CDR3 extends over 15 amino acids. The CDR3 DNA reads TGTGCCAGCAGCGCCCGACTAGAATCGGCCGGGGAGCTGTTTTTT. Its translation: CASSARLESAGELFF.

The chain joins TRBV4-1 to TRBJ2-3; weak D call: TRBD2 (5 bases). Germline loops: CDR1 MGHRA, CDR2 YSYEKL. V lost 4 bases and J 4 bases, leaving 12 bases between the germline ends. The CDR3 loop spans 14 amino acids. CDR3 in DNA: TGCGCCAGCAGCCTGATCCAGGAGGCAGATACGCAGTATTTT. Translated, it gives CASSLIQEADTQYF.

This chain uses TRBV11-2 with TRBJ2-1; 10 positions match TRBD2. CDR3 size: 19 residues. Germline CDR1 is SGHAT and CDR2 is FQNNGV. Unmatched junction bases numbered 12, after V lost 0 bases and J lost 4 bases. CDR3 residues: CASSLEMGYGLAAYNEQFF. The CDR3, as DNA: TGTGCCAGCAGCTTAGAAATGGGTTATGGACTAGCGGCTTACAATGAGCAGTTCTTC.

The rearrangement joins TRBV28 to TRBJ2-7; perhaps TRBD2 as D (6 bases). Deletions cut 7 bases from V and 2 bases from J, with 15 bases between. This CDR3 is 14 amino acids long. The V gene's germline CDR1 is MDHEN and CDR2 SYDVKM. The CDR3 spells CASNPNLAPYEQYF. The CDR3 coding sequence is TGTGCCAGCAACCCAAATCTAGCGCCCTACGAGCAGTACTTC.

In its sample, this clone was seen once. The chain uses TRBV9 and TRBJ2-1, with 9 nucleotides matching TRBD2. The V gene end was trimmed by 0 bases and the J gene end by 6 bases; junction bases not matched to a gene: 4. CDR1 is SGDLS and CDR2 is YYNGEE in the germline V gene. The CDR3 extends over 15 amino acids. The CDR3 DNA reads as TGTGCCAGCAGCGTAGTGGTAGCGGGAGTCAATGAGCAGTTCTTC. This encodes CASSVVVAGVNEQFF.

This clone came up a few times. CDR3 sequence reads: CSVEQSGQGLTTFF. CDR3 in DNA: TGCAGCGTTGAGCAATCCGGACAGGGACTTACGACTTTCTTT. The chain is built from TRBV29-1 and TRBJ1-1, with TRBD1 matching over 8 bases. CDR3 length: 14 residues. The junction had 15 bases not matched to a gene; V was cut back by 3 bases and J by 12 bases. In germline, CDR1 is SQVTM, CDR2 ANQGSEA. The entire variable domain, with the rest obtained from reference TRBV29-1 and TRBJ1-1, is as follows: SAVISQKPSRDICQRGTSLTIQCQVDSQVTMMFWYRQQPGQSLTLIATANQGSEATYESGFVIDKFPISRPNLTFSTLTVSNMSPEDSSIYLCSVEQSGQGLTTFFGQGTRLTVV.

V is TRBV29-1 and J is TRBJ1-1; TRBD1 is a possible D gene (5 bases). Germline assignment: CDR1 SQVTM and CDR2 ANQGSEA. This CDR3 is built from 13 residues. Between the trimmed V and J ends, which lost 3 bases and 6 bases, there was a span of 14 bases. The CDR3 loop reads CSVDIPGPPEAFF. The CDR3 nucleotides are TGCAGCGTTGACATTCCGGGACCGCCTGAAGCTTTCTTT.

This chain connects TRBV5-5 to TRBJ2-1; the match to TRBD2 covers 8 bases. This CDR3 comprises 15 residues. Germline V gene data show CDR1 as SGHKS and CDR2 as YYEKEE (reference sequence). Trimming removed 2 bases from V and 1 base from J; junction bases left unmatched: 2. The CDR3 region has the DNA TGTGCCAGCAGCTTTAGCGGGACGTCCTACAATGAGCAGTTCTTC. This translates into CASSFSGTSYNEQFF.

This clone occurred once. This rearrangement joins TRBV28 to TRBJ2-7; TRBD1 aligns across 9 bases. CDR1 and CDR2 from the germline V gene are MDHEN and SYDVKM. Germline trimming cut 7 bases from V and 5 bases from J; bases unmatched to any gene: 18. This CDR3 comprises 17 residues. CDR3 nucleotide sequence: TGTGCCAGCAATTCAGTGCGGGGGACAGGGAAAAAAGACGAGCAGTACTTC. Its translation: CASNSVRGTGKKDEQYF. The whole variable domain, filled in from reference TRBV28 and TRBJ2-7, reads DVKVTQSSRYLVKRTGEKVFLECVQDMDHENMFWYRQDPGLGLRLIYFSYDVKMKEKGDIPEGYSVSREKKERFSLILESASTNQTSMYLCASNSVRGTGKKDEQYFGPGTRLTVT.

CDR3 region: CASRRPAGLAAGEQYF. The CDR3 coding sequence is TGTGCCAGCAGGCGGCCTGCGGGACTAGCGGCGGGGGAGCAGTACTTC. The chain carries TRBV27 and TRBJ2-7; 11 bases align to TRBD2. The CDR3 covers 16 residues. Germline CDR1 reads MNHEY; CDR2 reads SMNVEV (reference sequence). Trimming took 6 bases from V and 7 from J; bases not matched to a gene: 14.

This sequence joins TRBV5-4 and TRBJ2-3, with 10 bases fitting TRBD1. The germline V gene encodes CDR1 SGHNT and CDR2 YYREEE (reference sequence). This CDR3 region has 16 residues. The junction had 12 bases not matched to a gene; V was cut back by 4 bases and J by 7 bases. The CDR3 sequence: CASSVLSGQGTNTQYF. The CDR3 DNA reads TGTGCCAGCAGCGTATTATCGGGACAGGGGACAAATACGCAGTATTTT.

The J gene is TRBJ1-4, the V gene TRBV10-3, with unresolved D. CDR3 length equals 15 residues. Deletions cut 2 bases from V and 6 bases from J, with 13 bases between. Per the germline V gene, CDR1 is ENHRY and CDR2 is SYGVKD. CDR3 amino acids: CAISEQAGEDEKLFF. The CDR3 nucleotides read TGTGCCATCAGTGAGCAGGCCGGGGAGGATGAAAAACTGTTTTTT.

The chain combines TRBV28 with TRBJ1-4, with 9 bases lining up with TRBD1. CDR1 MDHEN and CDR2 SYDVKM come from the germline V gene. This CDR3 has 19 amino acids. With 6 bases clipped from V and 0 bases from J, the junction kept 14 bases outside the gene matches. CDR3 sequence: CASRPVGTGSHATNEKLFF. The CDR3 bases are TGTGCCAGCAGACCTGTAGGGACAGGGAGCCACGCAACTAATGAAAAACTGTTTTTT.

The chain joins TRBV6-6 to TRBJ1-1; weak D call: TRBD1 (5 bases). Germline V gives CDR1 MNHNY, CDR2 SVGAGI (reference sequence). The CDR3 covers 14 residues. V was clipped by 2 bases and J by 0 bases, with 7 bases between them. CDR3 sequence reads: CASSYGGMNTEAFF. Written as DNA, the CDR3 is TGTGCCAGCAGTTACGGGGGTATGAACACTGAAGCTTTCTTT.

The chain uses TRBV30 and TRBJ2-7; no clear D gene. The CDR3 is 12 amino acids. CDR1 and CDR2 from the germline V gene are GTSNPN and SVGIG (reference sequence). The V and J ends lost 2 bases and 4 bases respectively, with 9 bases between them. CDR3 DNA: TGTGCCTGGAGTCGGATTGATTACGAGCAGTACTTC. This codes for CAWSRIDYEQYF.

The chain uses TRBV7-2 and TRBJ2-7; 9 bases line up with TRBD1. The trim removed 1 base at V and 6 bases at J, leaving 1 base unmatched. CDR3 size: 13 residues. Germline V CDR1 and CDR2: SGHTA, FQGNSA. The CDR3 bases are TGTGCCAGCAGCTTAGACAGGGGGCTCGAGCAGTACTTC. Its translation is CASSLDRGLEQYF.

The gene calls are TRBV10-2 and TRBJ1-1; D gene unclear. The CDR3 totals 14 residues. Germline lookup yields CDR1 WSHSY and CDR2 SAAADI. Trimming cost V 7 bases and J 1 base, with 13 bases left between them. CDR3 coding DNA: TGCGCCAGCAAGATGGGCAGATCGAACACTGAAGCTTTCTTT. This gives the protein CASKMGRSNTEAFF.

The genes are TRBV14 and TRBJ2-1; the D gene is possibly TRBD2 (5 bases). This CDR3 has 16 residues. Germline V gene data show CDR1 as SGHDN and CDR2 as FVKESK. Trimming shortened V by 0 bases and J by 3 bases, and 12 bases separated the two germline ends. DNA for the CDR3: TGTGCCAGCAGCCAAGAGAGGGCTAGTTACTACAATGAGCAGTTCTTC. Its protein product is CASSQERASYYNEQFF.

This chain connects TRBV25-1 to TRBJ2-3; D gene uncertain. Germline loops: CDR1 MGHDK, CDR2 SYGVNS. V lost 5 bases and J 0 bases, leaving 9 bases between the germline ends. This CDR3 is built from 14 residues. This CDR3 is CASSLTESTDTQYF. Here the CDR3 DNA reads TGTGCCAGCAGTCTGACGGAGAGCACAGATACGCAGTATTTT.

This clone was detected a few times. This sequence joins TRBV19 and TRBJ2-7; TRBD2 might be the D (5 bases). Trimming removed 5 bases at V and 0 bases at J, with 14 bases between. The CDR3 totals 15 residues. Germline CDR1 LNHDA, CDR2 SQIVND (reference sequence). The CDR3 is CASSFSADPSYEQYF. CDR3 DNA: TGTGCCAGTAGTTTCTCAGCGGACCCCTCCTACGAGCAGTACTTC.